Each of the 22 T cell receptor beta chains below was sequenced from the same sample in a study of blood T cell repertoires in COVID-19. Assay used: immunoSEQ multiplex PCR; TCRdb lists only in-frame clones, some missing. This table holds 270,000 or so clones, 81% found once. Sequenced sample: peripheral blood. All receptors derive from a woman aged 60-75 years with active or convalescent COVID-19.

This clone occurred a few times. At one end, the junction sequence differs from germline, possibly due to a read error. The chain carries TRBV7-8 and TRBJ2-7; TRBD1 is a possible D gene (5 bases). This CDR3 has 13 residues. The V gene's germline CDR1 is SGHVS and CDR2 FQNEAQ. Written as DNA, the CDR3 is TGTGCCAGCAGCTTAATTAGCTACACAGGAGTAGCTTTC. Amino acids: CASSLISYTGVAF.

The V call is TRBV18, the J call TRBJ2-5; maybe TRBD2 (6 bases). V was clipped by 3 bases and J by 3 bases, with 11 bases between them. Per the germline V gene, CDR1 is KGHSH and CDR2 is LQKENI. The CDR3 loop spans 14 amino acids. The CDR3 is CASSPIRGKETQYF. The CDR3 DNA follows: TGTGCCAGCTCACCTATCCGGGGGAAAGAGACCCAGTACTTC.

This clone has just a few counts. This chain joins TRBV3-1 (or the pseudogene TRBV3-2) and TRBJ2-5; a weak D match, TRBD1 (6 bases). This CDR3 contains 15 residues. The ends were cut back, 0 bases at V and 4 bases at J, with 12 bases in the middle. Germline values: CDR1 LGHDT, CDR2 YNNKEL (reference sequence). CDR3 region: CASSQDQGQGETQYF. The CDR3 DNA is TGTGCCAGCAGCCAAGATCAGGGGCAGGGAGAGACCCAGTACTTC.

The chain carries TRBV7-2 and TRBJ2-7, with 9 positions matching TRBD1. V shed 5 bases, J shed 0 bases, and the junction held 11 bases outside the gene matches. Germline values: CDR1 SGHTA, CDR2 FQGNSA. This CDR3 region has 17 residues. The CDR3 nucleotides are TGTGCCAGCAGCCCTATGGCCGGGACAGGGAGCTCCTACGAGCAGTACTTC. Its translation: CASSPMAGTGSSYEQYF.

Note on this clone: Within the sample, other DNA sequences also encode this same CDR3. The rearrangement joins TRBV4-3 to TRBJ1-1; no clear D gene. CDR3 length: 13 amino acids. Germline loops: CDR1 LGHNA, CDR2 YSLEER. Trimming removed 5 bases from V and 4 bases from J, with 11 bases in between. CDR3 loop: CASSRERSTEAFF. CDR3 nucleotides: TGCGCCAGCAGCAGAGAACGGAGCACTGAAGCTTTCTTT.

The V gene is TRBV7-9, the J gene TRBJ2-1; TRBD2 aligns across 7 bases. The germline CDR1 and CDR2 sequences are SEHNR and FQNEAQ (reference sequence). This CDR3 spans 15 amino acids. V lost 4 bases and J lost 6; bases outside the gene matches: 9. CDR3 in DNA: TGTGCCAGCAGCTCCCGTTTCGGGGAGGGCAATGAGCAGTTCTTC. This encodes CASSSRFGEGNEQFF.

This clone showed up many times. V and J are TRBV5-1 and TRBJ2-5; 15 nucleotides agree with TRBD2. With V trimmed by 3 bases and J by 3 bases, 6 bases remained unmatched. The CDR3 extends over 17 amino acids. The germline gives CDR1 SGHRS, CDR2 YFSETQ. DNA for the CDR3: TGCGCCAGCAGCTCCCCGGGACTAGCGGGGGGTAAAGAGACCCAGTACTTC. Amino acids: CASSSPGLAGGKETQYF.

The chain uses TRBV5-1 and TRBJ1-5; 7 bases align to TRBD1. CDR1 is SGHRS, CDR2 YFSETQ, per germline. With 0 bases clipped from V and 6 bases from J, the junction kept 6 bases outside the gene matches. This CDR3 comprises 15 residues. The CDR3: CASSLEGGAGQPQHF. The CDR3 region has the DNA TGCGCCAGCAGCTTGGAAGGGGGCGCGGGTCAGCCCCAGCATTTT.

J is TRBJ2-7 and V is TRBV4-2; 7 bases agree with TRBD1. Germline V gene sequence: CDR1 LGHNA, CDR2 YNFKEQ. V shed 0 bases, J shed 9 bases, and the junction held 11 bases outside the gene matches. The CDR3 spans 15 residues. In DNA form, the CDR3 reads TGTGCCAGCAGCCAAGACGTTGACAGGGCCGCGGGGCAGTACTTC. It specifies CASSQDVDRAAGQYF.

The V gene is TRBV12-5, the J gene TRBJ2-7; TRBD2 aligns across 9 bases. After removal of 0 bases from V and 4 bases from J, the junction contained 4 bases not matched to a gene. Germline V CDR1 and CDR2: LGHNT, FRNRAP. CDR3 length equals 15 residues. CDR3 residues: CASGLVTSGLYEQYF. CDR3 bases: TGTGCTAGTGGTTTGGTGACTAGCGGCTTGTACGAGCAGTACTTC.

This clone was seen once. The chain couples TRBV11-2 to TRBJ2-7, with D possibly TRBD2 on 6 matching bases. This CDR3 has 16 residues. Germline V CDR1 and CDR2: SGHAT, FQNNGV. Deletions cut 1 base from V and 0 bases from J, with 13 bases between. For the CDR3, the DNA is TGTGCCAGCAGCTTAGGCACGGGGAGGTACTCCTACGAGCAGTACTTC. The encoded protein is CASSLGTGRYSYEQYF.

The chain has TRBV7-2 and TRBJ1-3; TRBD1 agrees at 10 bases. The CDR3 is 19 residues long. Germline loops: CDR1 SGHTA, CDR2 FQGNSA. V trimming: 4 bases; J trimming: 0 bases; junction bases outside the gene matches: 12. CDR3: CASSYTTGGLPRSGNTIYF. For the CDR3, the DNA is TGTGCCAGCAGCTACACGACAGGGGGCCTTCCTCGCTCTGGAAACACCATATATTTT.

The rearrangement links TRBV3-1 (or the pseudogene TRBV3-2) to TRBJ2-1, with TRBD2 matching over 11 bases. CDR1 and CDR2 (germline): LGHDT, YNNKEL (reference sequence). After removal of 0 bases from V and 7 bases from J, the junction contained 11 bases not matched to a gene. The CDR3 runs to 18 residues. This CDR3 is CASSQDFGRLAGQNEQFF. CDR3 DNA: TGTGCCAGCAGCCAAGACTTTGGAAGACTAGCGGGGCAGAATGAGCAGTTCTTC.

The rearrangement uses TRBV5-1 and TRBJ1-1; TRBD1 might be the D (6 bases). Trimming took 6 bases from V and 5 from J, leaving 14 bases between them. This CDR3 has 13 residues. Germline V lookup: CDR1 SGHRS, CDR2 YFSETQ. The CDR3 sequence: CASTVQGGTEAFF. The CDR3 DNA sequence: TGCGCCAGCACGGTACAGGGCGGTACTGAAGCTTTCTTT.

The chain carries TRBV10-3 and TRBJ2-5; 9 nucleotides match TRBD1. This CDR3 spans 14 amino acids. The J segment lost 5 bases and the V segment lost 3 bases, leaving 4 bases of the junction unmatched. Germline CDR1 ENHRY, CDR2 SYGVKD. The CDR3 DNA is TGTGCCATCAGTGATCACAGGGGGCGGGAGACCCAGTACTTC. It specifies CAISDHRGRETQYF.

The chain uses TRBV2 and TRBJ1-5, with 12 bases fitting TRBD1. The length of the CDR3 is 15 residues. Unmatched junction bases numbered 3, after V lost 6 bases and J lost 3 bases. Germline CDR1 and CDR2: SNHLY and FYNNEI. The CDR3 DNA sequence: TGTGCCAGCAGCCGGGACAGGGGGCACAATCAGCCCCAGCATTTT. Translated: CASSRDRGHNQPQHF.

The chain combines TRBV11-3 with TRBJ2-7; 8 bases agree with TRBD1. Trimming at V came to 6 bases and at J to 3 bases, leaving 4 bases not matched to a gene. The CDR3 loop spans 13 amino acids. Germline CDR1 is SGHNT and CDR2 is YENEEA. The CDR3: CASSGQGDYEQYF. Here the CDR3 DNA reads TGTGCCAGCAGTGGACAGGGCGACTACGAGCAGTACTTC.

The chain is built from TRBV10-1 and TRBJ1-6, with 10 bases matching TRBD1. Looked up from germline, CDR1 is WNHNN and CDR2 is SYGVQD (reference sequence). This CDR3 contains 14 residues. The V segment lost 1 base and the J segment 13 bases; nucleotides outside the gene matches: 4. The CDR3 bases are TGCGCCAGCAGTGAGTGGGGGGACAGGGGTCCCCTCCACTTT. Its translation is CASSEWGDRGPLHF.

This clone has only one observation. V gene TRBV19 combines with J gene TRBJ1-2, with D possibly TRBD1 on 5 matching bases. The germline CDR1 and CDR2 sequences are LNHDA and SQIVND (reference sequence). Trimming took 3 bases from V and 4 from J, leaving 9 bases between them. The CDR3 totals 13 residues. The CDR3 DNA reads TGTGCCAGTAGTATGCCCGGGGGCTATGGCTACACCTTC. Its translation: CASSMPGGYGYTF. The full variable domain, rest sourced from reference TRBV19 and TRBJ1-2, is DGGITQSPKYLFRKEGQNVTLSCEQNLNHDAMYWYRQDPGQGLRLIYYSQIVNDFQKGDIAEGYSVSREKKESFPLTVTSAQKNPTAFYLCASSMPGGYGYTFGSGTRLTVV.

This sequence joins TRBV19 and TRBJ1-5; a possible D gene is TRBD1 (6 bases). The CDR3 has 16 amino acids. Germline CDR1 and CDR2: LNHDA and SQIVND (reference sequence). V shed 5 bases and J shed 7 bases, with 21 bases lying between them. The CDR3 here is CASSVGPVPQGQPQHF. CDR3 in DNA: TGTGCCAGTAGTGTGGGCCCCGTCCCCCAGGGGCAGCCCCAGCATTTT.

V usage is TRBV13 and J usage is TRBJ2-1, with TRBD2 identical over 8 bases. This CDR3 is built from 15 residues. CDR1 PRHDT and CDR2 FYEKMQ come from the germline V gene (reference sequence). After removal of 5 bases from V and 6 bases from J, the junction contained 9 bases not matched to a gene. The CDR3 nucleotides read TGTGCCAGCAGCCCTTTAGCGGGGACTCTCAATGAGCAGTTCTTC. This gives the protein CASSPLAGTLNEQFF. Filled out from reference TRBV13 and TRBJ2-1, the complete variable domain reads AAGVIQSPRHLIKEKRETATLKCYPIPRHDTVYWYQQGPGQDPQFLISFYEKMQSDKGSIPDRFSAQQFSDYHSELNMSSLELGDSALYFCASSPLAGTLNEQFFGPGTRLTVL.

The V and J genes are TRBV12-3 or TRBV12-4 and TRBJ1-6; possibly TRBD1 for D (5 bases). The CDR3 consists of 12 residues. V was shortened by 5 bases and J by 9 bases, with 8 bases between the two germline ends. CDR3 region: CASSKTGSPLHF. CDR3 coding DNA: TGTGCCAGCAGTAAAACAGGTTCACCCCTCCACTTT.